The 27 T cell receptor beta chains presented below share a single source sample, sequenced in a study of human T cells and chemical hapten exposure. Time point: pre-sensitization, week 0. Treatment denoted: therapeutic diphenylcyclopropenone sensitization with weekly scalp DPC. TCRdb re-called the RACE reads through MiXCR, storing one row per CDR3 protein. The sample lists about 51,000 distinct CDR3 sequences; 8.5% to 10% were seen once. The source material was whole blood, sampled in connection with sensitization to the hapten diphenylcyclopropenone (DPC). These TCRs come from a woman in her 40s with alopecia areata. Some clones in this sample may be carry-over from other donors' samples.

The rearrangement uses TRBV7-2 and TRBJ2-1; 16 bases are a match to TRBD2. V was pared by 6 bases and J by 10 bases, with 6 bases of the junction left unmatched. There are 15 residues in the CDR3. Germline V gives CDR1 SGHTA, CDR2 FQGNSA. CDR3 amino acids: CASRQGLAGGYEQFF. In nucleotides, the CDR3 is TGTGCCAGCAGGCAGGGACTAGCGGGGGGGTACGAGCAGTTCTTC.

This rearrangement joins TRBV5-6 to TRBJ2-3; the match to TRBD2 covers 11 bases. The CDR3 runs to 14 residues. CDR1 and CDR2 from the germline V gene are SGHDT and YYEEEE. V was clipped by 4 bases and J by 5 bases; unmatched bases: 3. The CDR3 bases are TGTGCCAGCAGCGAAGGACTAGCGGGAGATACGCAGTATTTT. It yields the protein CASSEGLAGDTQYF.

The V call is TRBV6-6, the J call TRBJ1-4, with 8 bases aligning to TRBD1. Germline-derived CDR1 and CDR2 are MNHNY and SVGAGI (reference sequence). J lost 0 bases, V lost 2 bases, and 11 bases had no gene match. The CDR3 sequence is 19 residues long. CDR3 region: CASSYGRTGTDATNEKLFF. In DNA, the CDR3 is TGTGCCAGCAGTTACGGTCGGACAGGGACGGATGCAACTAATGAAAAACTGTTTTTT.

This clonotype was recorded many times. The rearrangement joins TRBV20-1 to TRBJ2-1; 12 positions agree with TRBD2. The junction had 4 bases not matched to a gene; V was cut back by 1 base and J by 3 bases. Per germline, CDR1 DFQATT and CDR2 SNEGSKA (reference sequence). The CDR3 totals 16 residues. The CDR3 DNA is TGCAGTGCTAGAGTGGCTAGCGGGGGGGACTACAATGAGCAGTTCTTC. It codes for CSARVASGGDYNEQFF.

This clonotype was observed many times. The chain recombines TRBV7-2 with TRBJ1-6; TRBD1 matches 7 bases. The V segment lost 5 bases and the J segment 10 bases; nucleotides outside the gene matches: 8. The CDR3 contains 14 residues. Per germline, CDR1 SGHTA and CDR2 FQGNSA. The CDR3 coding sequence is TGTGCCAGCAGCGTTACAGGGGTTGGGTCACCCCTCCACTTT. Encoded protein: CASSVTGVGSPLHF.

This clonotype turned up a few times. The chain joins TRBV27 to TRBJ1-1, with D perhaps matching TRBD1 (6 bases). This CDR3 region has 17 residues. V was clipped by 8 bases and J by 0 bases, with 22 bases between them. Per the germline V gene, CDR1 is MNHEY and CDR2 is SMNVEV (reference sequence). This CDR3 reads CASLKFQGMGVNTEAFF. In DNA form, the CDR3 reads TGTGCCAGCCTAAAGTTTCAGGGGATGGGCGTGAACACTGAAGCTTTCTTT.

This clonotype was seen only a few times. The chain links TRBV4-2 to TRBJ2-3; D perhaps matches TRBD2 (6 bases). The ends were cut back, 0 bases at V and 4 bases at J, with 14 bases in the middle. Germline CDR1 reads LGHNA; CDR2 reads YNFKEQ. The CDR3 spans 16 residues. The CDR3 DNA sequence: TGTGCCAGCAGCCAAGAGCGGGGAAACACACCAGATACGCAGTATTTT. This encodes CASSQERGNTPDTQYF.

This clonotype has more than one count but fewer than ten. The V and J genes are TRBV15 and TRBJ1-5; the match to TRBD1 covers 9 bases. The CDR3 has 15 residues. Germline trimming cut 4 bases from V and 7 bases from J; bases unmatched to any gene: 8. Germline CDR1 is LNHNV and CDR2 is YYDKDF (reference sequence). CDR3 in amino acids: CATSNPGQGSQPQHF. Written as DNA, the CDR3 is TGTGCCACCAGCAACCCGGGACAGGGATCCCAGCCCCAGCATTTT.

This clonotype was counted at least ten times. The chain carries TRBV20-1 and TRBJ1-5; no definite D call. Germline loops: CDR1 DFQATT, CDR2 SNEGSKA (reference sequence). The CDR3 has 13 amino acids. The V gene lost 2 bases and the J gene lost 7 bases, with 12 bases spanning the gap. CDR3: CSARLRPHQPQHF. Written as DNA, the CDR3 is TGCAGTGCTAGATTACGTCCACACCAGCCCCAGCATTTT.

This clonotype was counted ten times or more. The V call is TRBV20-1, the J call TRBJ1-1, with TRBD1 matching over 7 bases. Germline CDR1 reads DFQATT; CDR2 reads SNEGSKA (reference sequence). The V gene end was trimmed by 2 bases and the J gene end by 6 bases; junction bases not matched to a gene: 0. The CDR3 spans 11 residues. This chain's CDR3 is CSARQGAEAFF. Here the CDR3 DNA reads TGCAGTGCTAGACAGGGGGCTGAAGCTTTCTTT.

There are many counts of this clonotype. The rearrangement joins TRBV18 to TRBJ2-5, with D unresolved. This CDR3 has 11 amino acids. Between the trimmed V and J ends, which lost 3 bases and 3 bases, there was a span of 2 bases. The germline V gene encodes CDR1 KGHSH and CDR2 LQKENI. This chain's CDR3 is CASSPEETQYF. For the CDR3, the DNA is TGTGCCAGCTCACCGGAAGAGACCCAGTACTTC.

This clonotype was counted a few times. The chain has TRBV2 and TRBJ1-1, with D uncertain. Germline values: CDR1 SNHLY, CDR2 FYNNEI. The CDR3 covers 12 residues. Deletions cut 6 bases from V and 3 bases from J, with 8 bases between. Here the CDR3 reads CASRVRYTEAFF. The CDR3 DNA reads TGTGCCAGCAGGGTCAGGTACACTGAAGCTTTCTTT.

The rearrangement joins TRBV28 to TRBJ1-4; D may be TRBD1 (6 bases). Deletions cut 6 bases from V and 1 base from J, with 24 bases between. Germline CDR1 MDHEN, CDR2 SYDVKM. The CDR3 consists of 19 residues. This CDR3 reads CASSTLRGHKKETNEKLFF. Written as DNA, the CDR3 is TGTGCCAGCAGCACGTTAAGGGGACACAAGAAGGAAACTAATGAAAAACTGTTTTTT. The full variable domain, its missing parts supplied by reference TRBV28 and TRBJ1-4, is DVKVTQSSRYLVKRTGEKVFLECVQDMDHENMFWYRQDPGLGLRLIYFSYDVKMKEKGDIPEGYSVSREKKERFSLILESASTNQTSMYLCASSTLRGHKKETNEKLFFGSGTQLSVL.

The chain carries TRBV7-9 and TRBJ2-5; 8 bases map to TRBD2. Trimming took 1 base from V and 1 from J; bases not matched to a gene: 8. This CDR3 is built from 17 residues. Per the germline V gene, CDR1 is SEHNR and CDR2 is FQNEAQ (reference sequence). The CDR3 loop reads CASSLDIAGGPQETQYF. The DNA of the CDR3 is TGTGCCAGCAGCTTAGATATTGCGGGGGGCCCCCAAGAGACCCAGTACTTC.

The chain carries TRBV7-2 and TRBJ1-1, with D perhaps matching TRBD1 (6 bases). The CDR3 runs 14 residues. The germline V gene encodes CDR1 SGHTA and CDR2 FQGNSA. V lost 6 bases and J 0 bases, leaving 11 bases between the germline ends. CDR3 amino acids: CASRPDRMNTEAFF. The CDR3 DNA sequence: TGTGCCAGCAGACCCGACAGGATGAACACTGAAGCTTTCTTT.

The gene calls are TRBV10-3 and TRBJ2-7; 10 bases fit TRBD2. Germline CDR1 is ENHRY and CDR2 is SYGVKD. This CDR3 contains 13 residues. V gave up 10 bases and J gave up 0 bases; unmatched junction bases: 3. The CDR3 is CATWTSGSYEQYF. The CDR3 DNA is TGTGCCACCTGGACTAGCGGCTCCTACGAGCAGTACTTC.

This clonotype has a handful of counts. The chain has TRBV6-5 and TRBJ1-2; D is unresolved. In germline, CDR1 is MNHEY, CDR2 SVGAGI. V shed 4 bases and J shed 0 bases, with 12 bases lying between them. The CDR3 contains 15 residues. Written as DNA, the CDR3 is TGTGCCAGCAGTTCCACTTCCGGAGCTAACTATGGCTACACCTTC. It encodes CASSSTSGANYGYTF.

The table lists this clonotype with many counts. The genes are TRBV5-1 and TRBJ2-6; TRBD1 agrees at 10 bases. CDR3 length: 16 residues. Germline V CDR1 and CDR2: SGHRS, YFSETQ. V gave up 7 bases and J gave up 3 bases; unmatched junction bases: 7. CDR3 in DNA: TGCGCCAGCCGGGACAGGGGTACCCGTGGGGCCAACGTCCTGACTTTC. Translated: CASRDRGTRGANVLTF.

This clonotype was seen at least ten times. The genes are TRBV5-1 and TRBJ2-7, with TRBD1 matching over 7 bases. V trimming: 1 base; J trimming: 3 bases; junction bases outside the gene matches: 4. CDR1 and CDR2 (germline): SGHRS, YFSETQ. The CDR3 is 14 amino acids. The CDR3 coding sequence is TGCGCCAGCAGCTTGAGGGACAGACACTACGAGCAGTACTTC. It translates to CASSLRDRHYEQYF.

This clonotype was detected many times. The chain couples TRBV7-2 to TRBJ2-3; TRBD2 aligns across 7 bases. J was trimmed by 6 bases and V by 5 bases; bases with no gene match: 5. This CDR3 contains 13 residues. Germline lookup yields CDR1 SGHTA and CDR2 FQGNSA. The DNA of the CDR3 is TGTGCCAGCAGCCAACGGGACTATGATACGCAGTATTTT. It codes for CASSQRDYDTQYF.

In its sample, this clonotype was seen many times. The chain is built from TRBV20-1 and TRBJ2-5; TRBD2 agrees at 11 bases. Looked up from germline, CDR1 is DFQATT and CDR2 is SNEGSKA (reference sequence). The CDR3 extends over 14 amino acids. The V gene end was trimmed by 5 bases and the J gene end by 2 bases; junction bases not matched to a gene: 4. The CDR3 DNA reads as TGCAGTGCTCATCTAGCGGGGGGACAAGAGACCCAGTACTTC. It is translated as CSAHLAGGQETQYF.

This clonotype was found many times. The rearrangement uses TRBV11-2 and TRBJ2-7; 9 bases agree with TRBD1. Per germline, CDR1 SGHAT and CDR2 FQNNGV. The CDR3 contains 14 residues. V gave up 1 base and J gave up 10 bases; unmatched junction bases: 8. As DNA, the CDR3 is TGTGCCAGCAGCTTAGCAACAGGGGGCCTAGGCCAGTACTTC. Residues: CASSLATGGLGQYF.

The chain joins TRBV5-1 to TRBJ2-7; 10 bases agree with TRBD1. V shed 4 bases and J 0 bases; nucleotides not matched to a gene: 4. The CDR3 runs to 15 residues. The V gene's germline CDR1 is SGHRS and CDR2 YFSETQ. CDR3 sequence: CASSLGQGDSYEQYF. CDR3 in DNA: TGCGCCAGCAGCCTAGGACAGGGGGACTCCTACGAGCAGTACTTC.

V usage is TRBV10-1 and J usage is TRBJ2-4, with D uncertain. The CDR3 contains 15 residues. The V gene's germline CDR1 is WNHNN and CDR2 SYGVQD (reference sequence). Between the trimmed V and J ends, which lost 7 bases and 0 bases, there was a span of 13 bases. The DNA of the CDR3 is TGCGCCAGCAACGAGCGATCCCTAGCCAAAAACATTCAGTACTTC. Residues: CASNERSLAKNIQYF.

This clonotype appeared a few times. The J gene is TRBJ2-1, the V gene TRBV5-4, with TRBD2 matching over 9 bases. This CDR3 is 15 amino acids long. After removal of 0 bases from V and 4 bases from J, the junction contained 2 bases not matched to a gene. CDR1 and CDR2 from the germline V gene are SGHNT and YYREEE (reference sequence). The chain's CDR3 is CASSLGGGAYNEQFF. CDR3 sequence (DNA): TGTGCCAGCAGCTTGGGCGGGGGGGCTTACAATGAGCAGTTCTTC.

This clonotype was observed a few times. The chain joins TRBV20-1 to TRBJ2-7; D possibly corresponds to TRBD2 (5 bases). The CDR3 length is 12 residues. The germline V and J ends were trimmed by 3 bases and 1 base, with 7 bases remaining between them. The germline gives CDR1 DFQATT, CDR2 SNEGSKA (reference sequence). CDR3 DNA: TGCAGTGCTAGTCCGGGGTCCTACGAGCAGTACTTC. Its translation: CSASPGSYEQYF.

The rearrangement links TRBV20-1 to TRBJ2-3; D gene unclear. Per the germline V gene, CDR1 is DFQATT and CDR2 is SNEGSKA (reference sequence). The CDR3 runs to 11 residues. The germline V and J ends were trimmed by 2 bases and 5 bases, with 5 bases remaining between them. The CDR3 DNA reads TGCAGTGCTAGATCCGGAGATACGCAGTATTTT. Protein sequence: CSARSGDTQYF.